This T cell receptor (beta chain) appears in the sequencing data of a study of neoadjuvant anti-PD-1 for oral cavity cancer (dated by TCRdb to 2020 to 2023). About the full investigation: Before undergoing curative-intent surgical resection, most patients got three to four biweekly nivolumab doses at 3 mg/kg. Patients who did not progress were given a fourth nivolumab dose at about day 43 and had definitive surgical resection on days 50-56. Responders were defined as patients with complete response, partial response or stable disease by RECIST 1.1; non-responders were defined as patients with progression. The parent correlative cohort had over ten patients and a response rate of 33%. Study-wide findings and limitations: After neoadjuvant nivolumab, significantly higher T cell clonality (Gini index) was found within PBMCs in non-responders than in responders. Higher pretreatment blood Treg/Th17 ratios correlated with both higher pretreatment blood TCRbeta clonality and lower post-treatment tumor TCRbeta clonality. Only a few patients per response group were included in the TCR analyses, and larger cohorts for validation were called for by the authors.

The germline V gene gives CDR1 as SGDLS and CDR2 as YYNGEE. The CDR3 measures 15 amino acids from cysteine to phenylalanine. Of all the DNA, just the CDR3 is kept, 45 bases in frame from base 1. V drops 0 bases and J drops 2 bases, leaving 9 bases in between. For deep sequencing of PBMC libraries, mostly around 480 ng of input genomic DNA was used, and six replicates were run per sample. Following the manufacturer's instructions, the team built TCRbeta libraries using the immunoSEQ hsTCRbeta kit. An Illumina NovaSeq 6000 S4 flow cell was used to sequence the final libraries, which had first been combined to 3 nM. As for the original processing: The immunoSEQ Analyzer was used for raw data preprocessing and quality control. The analysis was limited to productive rearrangements, and each clonotype was defined by a unique CDR3 amino acid sequence. Repertoire clonality was estimated as the Gini-Simpson index, computed with the R package tcR. Gini indices were compared with Student's t test, and associations with tumor size change were assessed by Pearson correlation. TCRdb mirrors the immuneACCESS table, restricted to in-frame sequences. Some clones are absent from its copies; in checked studies, under half trace to an unresolved V gene, and the reason for the others is unknown. The D gene and trimming were derived from the DNA, and the V and J assignments and clone size from that table. The sample data list approximately 72,000 clones, and around 82% of these were observed just once. About 3.4% of the sample goes to the ten largest clones.

The time point label of this sample denotes: before neoadjuvant nivolumab. The patients had newly diagnosed stage II-IVA oral cavity squamous cell carcinoma and had not received any prior systemic or radiation treatment. Everyone in the cohort had locally advanced, HPV-negative oral cavity squamous cell carcinoma. Peripheral blood mononuclear cells were analyzed directly and were not maintained or expanded in culture. The samples were obtained from a longitudinal correlative study of a single-arm phase II trial testing neoadjuvant nivolumab in oral cavity squamous cell carcinoma. Subject-matched pre- and post-treatment PBMCs and tumors from three responders and three non-responders were subjected to genomic DNA-based TCRbeta sequencing. Peripheral blood mononuclear cells were collected before nivolumab treatment and again after treatment, at the time of surgery. The Maxwell RSC DNA from Cells kit was used to extract genomic DNA from PBMCs.

Regarding this clone: This clone's antigen is unknown. No base quality information exists; no much larger clone differs at one position.

This TCR was sampled from a person aged 35-80 years with oral cavity squamous cell carcinoma. Recombination connected TRBV9 to TRBJ2-1, with no reliable assignment of the D segment. Source: PBMCs, taken before nivolumab (anti-PD-1) treatment. The CDR3 protein: CASSVVPGPYNEQFF. The DNA is as follows: TGTGCCAGCAGCGTAGTGCCCGGCCCCTACAATGAGCAGTTCTTC.